This is a list of T cell receptor beta chains from one sample in a study of blood T cell repertoires in COVID-19. Assay: immunoSEQ multiplex PCR; the TCRdb copy retains only in-frame clones and omits some. This sample has tens of thousands of clones, with about 84% found just once. Sequences were obtained from peripheral blood. These TCRs come from a human donor with active COVID-19. The donor label of this sample is uncertain. Both conserved end residues are part of each CDR3. A D gene is named only where the DNA matches it firmly. Expanded clones get a size class; other rows say once, few or many, or leave the size out.

CDR3 DNA: TGTGCCAGCAGTTACGGACTAGCGGGAGGGCGGCAAGAGACCCAGTACTTC
CDR3 protein: CASSYGLAGGRQETQYF
V gene: TRBV7-3
J gene: TRBJ2-5
D gene: TRBD2
clone size: .

CDR3 DNA: TGTGCCAGCAGTCCCGACCCGACTGGCGAGCAGTACTTC
CDR3 protein: CASSPDPTGEQYF
V gene: TRBV12-3/TRBV12-4
J gene: TRBJ2-7
D gene: .
clone size: few

CDR3 DNA: TGTGCCAGCAGTGTTACTAGCGGGGGGGCCCTGTTCTTC
CDR3 protein: CASSVTSGGALFF
V gene: TRBV6-4
J gene: TRBJ2-1
D gene: TRBD2
clone size: .

CDR3 DNA: TGTGCCAGCAGTTACTCGAAGGCGGGCGAAGCTTTCTTT
CDR3 protein: CASSYSKAGEAFF
V gene: TRBV6-6
J gene: TRBJ1-1
D gene: .
clone size: .

CDR3 DNA: TGCGCCAGCAGCTTGGAAGGACTAGCGGGAGCAATAGGATCCTACAATGAGCAGTTCTTC
CDR3 protein: CASSLEGLAGAIGSYNEQFF
V gene: TRBV5-1
J gene: TRBJ2-1
D gene: TRBD2
clone size: .

CDR3 DNA: TGTGCCAGCAGCCCGGGGTTTAATACAGCCCAGCCCCAGCATTTT
CDR3 protein: CASSPGFNTAQPQHF
V gene: TRBV7-9
J gene: TRBJ1-5
D gene: .
clone size: .

CDR3 DNA: TGTGCCATCAGTCGGGGACTAGCGGGAGAGACCCAGTACTTC
CDR3 protein: CAISRGLAGETQYF
V gene: TRBV10-3
J gene: TRBJ2-5
D gene: TRBD2
clone size: .

CDR3 DNA: TGCGCCAGCAGCCAAGAGGGAGACCCAGGGGAGAGAAAGACCCAGTACTTC
CDR3 protein: CASSQEGDPGERKTQYF
V gene: TRBV4-3
J gene: TRBJ2-5
D gene: .
clone size: .

CDR3 DNA: TGCAGCGGCGTCCGGGACTACACAGATACGCAGTATTTT
CDR3 protein: CSGVRDYTDTQYF
V gene: TRBV29-1
J gene: TRBJ2-3
D gene: TRBD2
clone size: .

CDR3 DNA: TGTGCCAGCAGTGAATTTTCTTATGGCTACACCTTC
CDR3 protein: CASSEFSYGYTF
V gene: TRBV2
J gene: TRBJ1-2
D gene: .
clone size: .

CDR3 DNA: TGTGCCAGTAGGGACAGGGAGGCTGAAGCTTTCTTT
CDR3 protein: CASRDREAEAFF
V gene: TRBV19
J gene: TRBJ1-1
D gene: TRBD1
clone size: .

CDR3 DNA: TGTGCCAGCAGTTACGGGCCAGGGGGACGAGGCTACACCTTC
CDR3 protein: CASSYGPGGRGYTF
V gene: TRBV6-5
J gene: TRBJ1-2
D gene: TRBD1
clone size: few

CDR3 DNA: TGTGCCAGCAGTTACTTTATTAGCGGGACGAACACCGGGGAGCTGTTTTTT
CDR3 protein: CASSYFISGTNTGELFF
V gene: TRBV6-2/TRBV6-3
J gene: TRBJ2-2
D gene: TRBD2
clone size: .

CDR3 DNA: TGTGCCAGCAGTTTTATCCCCGGCTACGAGCAGTACTTC
CDR3 protein: CASSFIPGYEQYF
V gene: TRBV27
J gene: TRBJ2-7
D gene: .
clone size: few

CDR3 DNA: TGTGCCAGCAGCCAAGCTTCCCGGGACAGTCCCTACGAGCAGTACTTC
CDR3 protein: CASSQASRDSPYEQYF
V gene: TRBV4-2
J gene: TRBJ2-7
D gene: TRBD1
clone size: medium-sized

CDR3 DNA: TGTGCCAGCAGCTTATCTGGACAACCCTATAATTCACCCCTCCACTTT
CDR3 protein: CASSLSGQPYNSPLHF
V gene: TRBV7-3
J gene: TRBJ1-6
D gene: .
clone size: .

CDR3 DNA: TGTGCCAGCCGGACTAGCTCCCAAGAGACCCAGTACTTC
CDR3 protein: CASRTSSQETQYF
V gene: TRBV12-3/TRBV12-4
J gene: TRBJ2-5
D gene: TRBD2
clone size: .

CDR3 DNA: TGTGCCTGGAACACAGGGATTAGCACAGATACGCAGTATTTT
CDR3 protein: CAWNTGISTDTQYF
V gene: TRBV30
J gene: TRBJ2-3
D gene: .
clone size: .

CDR3 DNA: TGTGCCATCAGTGAATCGGGGGGGACTGAAGCTTTCTTT
CDR3 protein: CAISESGGTEAFF
V gene: TRBV10-3
J gene: TRBJ1-1
D gene: .
clone size: .

CDR3 DNA: TGTGCCAGCAGCTCCGCAGAGTCGGACAGTTACTATGGCTACACCTTC
CDR3 protein: CASSSAESDSYYGYTF
V gene: TRBV7-9
J gene: TRBJ1-2
D gene: .
clone size: .

CDR3 DNA: TGCGCCAGCAGTGAGGGAGGGGGGGCCACAGATACGCAGTATTTT
CDR3 protein: CASSEGGGATDTQYF
V gene: TRBV10-2
J gene: TRBJ2-3
D gene: .
clone size: .

CDR3 DNA: TGCGCCAGCAGCTTGGAGCCTAGCGCCCTTGGGGCGCAGTATTTT
CDR3 protein: CASSLEPSALGAQYF
V gene: TRBV5-1
J gene: TRBJ2-3
D gene: .
clone size: once

CDR3 DNA: TGTGCCAGCAGTTCCACAGGGACAGGGAACTATGGCTACACCTTC
CDR3 protein: CASSSTGTGNYGYTF
V gene: TRBV6-5
J gene: TRBJ1-2
D gene: TRBD1
clone size: .

CDR3 DNA: TGTGCCAGCTCACCTTCGCCTCGTCTGGCAGAGGACTCTTTCTTT
CDR3 protein: CASSPSPRLAEDSFF
V gene: TRBV18
J gene: TRBJ1-1
D gene: .
clone size: .